This TCR beta chain was captured in a study of monozygotic twins with inflammatory bowel disease. Germline CDR1 reads SGHTA; CDR2 reads FQGNSA. This CDR3 has 15 amino acids. TCRdb reprocessed the 5' RACE reads, keeping one entry per CDR3 protein, no DNA. The sample spans about 210,000 distinct CDR3 sequences; the ten largest clones claim roughly 1.5%. What was sequenced was blood. The rearrangement joins TRBV7-2 to TRBJ2-1; the TRBD2 assignment by TCRdb is unverifiable without DNA. This receptor was identified in a human donor with ulcerative colitis or Crohn's disease, or a healthy co-twin of an affected twin (not recorded which). CDR3 in amino acids: CASSLGLAGMYEQFF.